The 29 T cell receptor beta chains given below trace back to one sample, sequenced in a study of T-cell memory formation after mild COVID-19. TCRdb re-analysed the 5' RACE reads in MiXCR, keeping a single row per CDR3 protein. The sample consists of under 300,000 distinct CDR3 sequences, around 8% of them appearing once. Specimen: PBMCs or a T cell subset sorted from them (not recorded which). These receptors were obtained from a man between 18 and 29 years old who had mild COVID-19 (a few samples of this study predate the infection). Cell type and time point are not known.

In its sample, this clonotype was seen a few times. The chain recombines TRBV7-9 with TRBJ2-3; D may match TRBD1 or TRBD2 (7 bases each). From germline, CDR1 is SEHNR and CDR2 FQNEAQ (reference sequence). This CDR3 has 16 amino acids. Trimming pared 4 bases from V and 0 bases from J, leaving 14 bases between. CDR3 in amino acids: CASSSTGRGSTDTQYF. The CDR3 DNA reads as TGTGCCAGCAGCTCGACAGGGAGGGGGAGCACAGATACGCAGTATTTT.

This clonotype was counted between two and nine times. The rearrangement links TRBV19 to TRBJ2-5; 9 bases line up with TRBD1. CDR3 length: 15 residues. Germline loops: CDR1 LNHDA, CDR2 SQIVND (reference sequence). With V trimmed by 4 bases and J by 5 bases, 8 bases remained unmatched. The chain's CDR3 is CASSTGTGNRETQYF. The CDR3 nucleotides are TGTGCCAGTAGTACCGGGACAGGGAACAGGGAGACCCAGTACTTC.

The rearrangement uses TRBV10-3 and TRBJ2-5; D perhaps matches TRBD1 (6 bases). Trimming cost V 10 bases and J 5 bases, with 14 bases left between them. The CDR3 sequence is 12 residues long. CDR1 and CDR2 from the germline V gene are ENHRY and SYGVKD. DNA of the CDR3: TGTGCCACCGGGACACCCCTGGAGACCCAGTACTTC. This codes for CATGTPLETQYF.

This clonotype was seen repeatedly, ten times or more. The chain couples TRBV6-5 to TRBJ2-1; 8 bases match TRBD2. Losses at the gene ends were 5 bases for V and 0 bases for J; bases not matched to a gene: 12. Germline V gene lookup returns CDR1 MNHEY and CDR2 SVGAGI. The CDR3 covers 18 residues. CDR3 sequence reads: CASSLLAGQPSSYNEQFF. DNA for the CDR3: TGTGCCAGCAGTCTCCTAGCGGGCCAACCGAGCTCCTACAATGAGCAGTTCTTC.

The sample holds a few counts of this clonotype. The CDR3 bases are TGTGCCAGCAGCTTAGCGCCCGAGACTAATGAAAAACTGTTTTTT. Amino acids: CASSLAPETNEKLFF. The chain is built from TRBV7-7 and TRBJ1-4, with D hard to call. This CDR3 spans 15 amino acids. Germline CDR1 reads SSHAT; CDR2 reads FNYEAQ (reference sequence). V dropped 0 bases and J dropped 2 bases, with 7 bases sitting between them. The full variable domain, in which reference TRBV7-7 and TRBJ1-4 provide the parts outside the CDR3, is GAGVSQSPRYKVTKRGQDVTLRCDPISSHATLYWYQQALGQGPEFLTYFNYEAQPDKSGLPSDRFSAERPEGSISTLTIQRTEQRDSAMYRCASSLAPETNEKLFFGSGTQLSVL.

CDR3 region: CASKTTLAATNEKLFF. The CDR3 nucleotides are TGTGCCAGCAAAACGACCCTGGCAGCAACTAATGAAAAACTGTTTTTT. This chain uses TRBV27 with TRBJ1-4, with no clear D. Germline CDR1 is MNHEY and CDR2 is SMNVEV (reference sequence). V lost 7 bases and J 0 bases, leaving 15 bases between the germline ends. The CDR3 is made up of 16 amino acids.

This clonotype has at least ten counts. The chain uses TRBV12-3 or TRBV12-4 and TRBJ2-7; 10 bases line up with TRBD1. V gave up 3 bases and J gave up 2 bases; unmatched junction bases: 7. The CDR3 runs 16 residues. This CDR3 is CASSLGSGTGAYEQYF. The CDR3 DNA reads TGTGCCAGCAGTTTGGGTTCGGGGACAGGGGCCTACGAGCAGTACTTC.

Ten or more counts support this clonotype. This rearrangement joins TRBV6-5 to TRBJ2-6; tentative D call: TRBD1 (5 bases). Trimming pared 4 bases from V and 1 base from J, leaving 11 bases between. This CDR3 has 16 residues. Germline CDR1 is MNHEY and CDR2 is SVGAGI. CDR3 region: CASSFHRSSGANVLTF. The DNA of the CDR3 is TGTGCCAGCAGTTTCCACAGGAGTTCTGGGGCCAACGTCCTGACTTTC.

The genes are TRBV20-1 and TRBJ2-7; 10 bases align to TRBD2. J lost 4 bases, V lost 3 bases, and 6 bases had no gene match. The CDR3 has 14 residues. CDR1 DFQATT and CDR2 SNEGSKA come from the germline V gene (reference sequence). The chain's CDR3 is CSARELAGQYEQYF. The CDR3 nucleotides read TGCAGTGCTAGGGAACTAGCGGGGCAGTACGAGCAGTACTTC.

This clonotype showed up many times. The V and J genes are TRBV18 and TRBJ2-7; D uncertain. Per germline, CDR1 KGHSH and CDR2 LQKENI. The CDR3 spans 13 residues. With 6 bases removed from V and 4 bases from J, the gap between germline ends came to 13 bases. The CDR3 loop reads CASSLGPVYEQYV. The CDR3 coding sequence is TGTGCCAGCTCCCTTGGACCGGTTTACGAGCAGTACGTC.

This clonotype was observed a few times. The chain employs TRBV11-2 and TRBJ1-2; 12 positions agree with TRBD1. The CDR3 runs 16 residues. After removal of 4 bases from V and 5 bases from J, the junction contained 8 bases not matched to a gene. Germline V gene lookup returns CDR1 SGHAT and CDR2 FQNNGV. The DNA of the CDR3 is TGTGCCAGCAGCTCTCAACTGGGACAGGGGGCTTATGGCTACACCTTC. It specifies CASSSQLGQGAYGYTF.

This clonotype was picked up a small number of times. This chain links TRBV3-1 with TRBJ1-6; perhaps TRBD1 as D (5 bases). Germline CDR1 LGHDT, CDR2 YNNKEL (reference sequence). The CDR3 loop spans 17 amino acids. V lost 0 bases, J lost 10 bases, and 19 bases lay in between. In DNA, the CDR3 is TGTGCCAGCAGCCAAGATTATGGGGCGGCCAATAGATCACCCCTCCACTTT. Translated, it gives CASSQDYGAANRSPLHF.

Note on this clonotype: One end of the junction is discordant with germline, which a read error may explain. The chain combines TRBV28 with TRBJ1-4, with D possibly being TRBD1 (5 bases). This CDR3 comprises 12 residues. The germline V gene has CDR1 MDHEN and CDR2 SYDVKM. The DNA of the CDR3 is TGTGCCAGCGGTTTGGGGGGGGAAAAACTGTTTTTT. Its translation is CASGLGGEKLFF.

In this sample, this clonotype turned up many times. The chain uses TRBV7-2 and TRBJ1-2; weak D call: TRBD1 (6 bases). CDR3 length equals 15 residues. Trimming pared 0 bases from V and 6 bases from J, leaving 14 bases between. Germline lookup yields CDR1 SGHTA and CDR2 FQGNSA. CDR3: CASSLAAGADNGYTF. CDR3 coding DNA: TGTGCCAGCAGCTTAGCGGCGGGGGCTGATAATGGCTACACCTTC. The full variable domain, completed using reference TRBV7-2 and TRBJ1-2, is GAGVSQSPSNKVTEKGKDVELRCDPISGHTALYWYRQSLGQGLEFLIYFQGNSAPDKSGLPSDRFSAERTGGSVSTLTIQRTQQEDSAVYLCASSLAAGADNGYTFGSGTRLTVV.

The V and J genes are TRBV19 and TRBJ2-1; 9 nucleotides align to TRBD2. From germline, CDR1 is LNHDA and CDR2 SQIVND (reference sequence). CDR3 length: 17 amino acids. The V segment lost 3 bases and the J segment 2 bases; nucleotides outside the gene matches: 8. The CDR3 DNA reads as TGTGCCAGTAGTATGGGTGGGCTAGCGGGAACCTACAATGAGCAGTTCTTC. It encodes CASSMGGLAGTYNEQFF. The variable domain in full, with the rest retrieved from reference TRBV19 and TRBJ2-1, is DGGITQSPKYLFRKEGQNVTLSCEQNLNHDAMYWYRQDPGQGLRLIYYSQIVNDFQKGDIAEGYSVSREKKESFPLTVTSAQKNPTAFYLCASSMGGLAGTYNEQFFGPGTRLTVL.

This chain connects TRBV3-1 to TRBJ2-5, with 9 bases that match TRBD1. CDR1 is LGHDT, CDR2 YNNKEL, per germline (reference sequence). The V segment lost 5 bases and the J segment 5 bases; nucleotides outside the gene matches: 9. The CDR3 has 15 amino acids. The CDR3 sequence is CASSFPGTGTETQYF. The CDR3 DNA follows: TGTGCCAGCAGCTTTCCCGGGACAGGGACGGAGACCCAGTACTTC.

This clonotype was seen more than once but under ten times. The rearrangement links TRBV12-3 or TRBV12-4 to TRBJ1-5; D remains unclear. Trimming took 5 bases from V and 3 from J, leaving 5 bases between them. CDR3 length equals 12 residues. CDR3 nucleotide sequence: TGTGCCAGCAGTGCCCCCAATCAGCCCCAGCATTTT. Amino acid sequence: CASSAPNQPQHF.

The chain links TRBV29-1 to TRBJ2-3; 9 bases align to TRBD2. Germline lookup yields CDR1 SQVTM and CDR2 ANQGSEA. Unmatched junction bases numbered 6, after V lost 4 bases and J lost 1 base. CDR3 length: 15 residues. The CDR3 loop reads CSVAGRGGRTDTQYF. CDR3 sequence (DNA): TGCAGCGTTGCTGGGCGGGGGGGACGCACAGATACGCAGTATTTT.

This clonotype was picked up a small number of times. The rearrangement joins TRBV15 to TRBJ1-4; maybe TRBD1 (6 bases). V dropped 0 bases and J dropped 7 bases, with 12 bases sitting between them. CDR1 is LNHNV, CDR2 YYDKDF, per germline (reference sequence). The CDR3 is 15 residues long. CDR3 amino acids: CATSRDNGGGEKLFF. The CDR3 DNA sequence: TGTGCCACCAGCAGAGATAACGGGGGCGGTGAAAAACTGTTTTTT.

This chain connects TRBV6-5 to TRBJ1-6, with 8 bases lining up with TRBD1. The CDR3 covers 14 residues. The germline CDR1 and CDR2 sequences are MNHEY and SVGAGI. J lost 10 bases, V lost 4 bases, and 6 bases had no gene match. The CDR3: CASSFRDRRSPLHF. The DNA for the CDR3 is TGTGCCAGCAGTTTCCGGGACAGGCGCTCACCCCTCCACTTT.

This chain uses TRBV14 with TRBJ2-5, with D hard to call. The CDR3 has 13 amino acids. CDR1 is SGHDN, CDR2 FVKESK, per germline. Trimming shortened V by 2 bases and J by 5 bases, and 9 bases separated the two germline ends. CDR3 sequence (DNA): TGTGCCAGCAGCCAAAATATTCGGGAGACCCAGTACTTC. Residues: CASSQNIRETQYF.

This clonotype was seen repeatedly, ten times or more. The chain combines TRBV10-2 with TRBJ2-7; D gene ambiguous. This CDR3 is 12 amino acids long. The V end lost 5 bases, the J end lost 3 bases, and 8 bases lay between the germline ends. Germline V gene sequence: CDR1 WSHSY, CDR2 SAAADI. CDR3 DNA sequence: TGCGCCAGCAGTAGTACTGGCTACGAGCAGTACTTC. Protein product: CASSSTGYEQYF.

This clonotype has more than one count but fewer than ten. The J gene is TRBJ1-1, the V gene TRBV5-1; TRBD1 aligns across 7 bases. The germline CDR1 and CDR2 sequences are SGHRS and YFSETQ. This CDR3 has 14 residues. J lost 5 bases, V lost 3 bases, and 7 bases had no gene match. As DNA, the CDR3 is TGCGCCAGCAGCTCAGGGGACAGAAGGACTGAAGCTTTCTTT. It specifies CASSSGDRRTEAFF.

This clonotype was counted a few times. The chain recombines TRBV6-5 with TRBJ2-5, with D possibly matching TRBD1 (5 bases). CDR1 and CDR2 from the germline V gene are MNHEY and SVGAGI. Trimming stripped 2 bases from V and 2 bases from J, with 12 bases between. This CDR3 contains 15 residues. The CDR3 sequence: CASSYRLGQQETQYF. In DNA form, the CDR3 reads TGTGCCAGCAGTTACCGATTGGGGCAGCAAGAGACCCAGTACTTC.

This clonotype has more than one count but fewer than ten. The chain has TRBV15 and TRBJ2-7; 7 nucleotides align to TRBD1. Losses at the gene ends were 0 bases for V and 10 bases for J; bases not matched to a gene: 12. CDR3 length: 15 amino acids. Germline V gene sequence: CDR1 LNHNV, CDR2 YYDKDF (reference sequence). The CDR3 DNA reads as TGTGCCACCAGCAGAGACGCCGCGACAGGGTTTGATCAGTACGTC. Translating it yields CATSRDAATGFDQYV.

This clonotype was counted a few times. V is TRBV6-2 or TRBV6-3 and J is TRBJ2-5, with a weak D call TRBD2 (6 bases). Trimming left V 6 bases short and J 4 bases short, with 18 bases between. Germline V gene data show CDR1 as MNHEY and CDR2 as SVGEGT. CDR3 size: 15 residues. This CDR3 is CASSPMEGKRETQYF. CDR3 nucleotides: TGTGCCAGCAGCCCCATGGAGGGGAAGAGAGAGACCCAGTACTTC.

This clonotype was counted between two and nine times. A read error may account for a junction end that differs from germline. The chain combines TRBV7-7 with TRBJ2-5; no clear D. There are 15 residues in the CDR3. Per the germline V gene, CDR1 is SSHAT and CDR2 is FNYEAQ (reference sequence). The CDR3 is CASSAYADGKETQYF. Here the CDR3 DNA reads TGTGCTAGCAGCGCGTATGCGGACGGCAAAGAGACCCAGTACTTC.

Many counts were recorded for this clonotype. This rearrangement joins TRBV25-1 to TRBJ2-7; TRBD1 matches at 7 bases. The CDR3 totals 13 residues. Per germline, CDR1 MGHDK and CDR2 SYGVNS. The junction had 10 bases not matched to a gene; V was cut back by 8 bases and J by 6 bases. In nucleotides, the CDR3 is TGTGCCAGCGAGGGGACAGCCTTCGGCGAGCAGTACTTC. This encodes CASEGTAFGEQYF.

V is TRBV11-2 and J is TRBJ2-3, with D perhaps TRBD2 (6 bases). Looked up from germline, CDR1 is SGHAT and CDR2 is FQNNGV. The length of the CDR3 is 15 residues. Trimming left V 6 bases short and J 1 base short, with 14 bases between. The DNA for the CDR3 is TGTGCCAGCAGAAGACTAGAGACGGGCACAGATACGCAGTATTTT. It is translated as CASRRLETGTDTQYF.